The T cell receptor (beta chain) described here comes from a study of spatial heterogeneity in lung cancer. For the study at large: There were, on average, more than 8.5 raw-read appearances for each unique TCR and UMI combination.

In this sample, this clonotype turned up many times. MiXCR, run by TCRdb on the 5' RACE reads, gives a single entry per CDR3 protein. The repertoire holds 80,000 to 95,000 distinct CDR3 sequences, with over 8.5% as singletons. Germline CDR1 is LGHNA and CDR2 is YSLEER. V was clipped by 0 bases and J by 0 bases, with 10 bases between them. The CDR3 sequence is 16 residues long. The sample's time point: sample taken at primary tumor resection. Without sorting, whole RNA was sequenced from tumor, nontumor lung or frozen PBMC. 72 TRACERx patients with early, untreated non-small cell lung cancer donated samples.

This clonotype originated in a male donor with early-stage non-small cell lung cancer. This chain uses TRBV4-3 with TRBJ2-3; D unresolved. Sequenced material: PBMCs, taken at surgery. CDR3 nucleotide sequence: TGCGCCAGCAGCCAAGATGACCGAATGAGCACAGATACGCAGTATTTT. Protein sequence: CASSQDDRMSTDTQYF.